This TCR beta chain was observed in a study of chemoradiotherapy in HPV16-positive cancers. V was pared by 0 bases and J by 12 bases, with 9 bases of the junction left unmatched. The CDR3 is 14 amino acids. CDR1 and CDR2 from the germline V gene are SGHRS and YFSETQ. The data were produced by immunoSEQ multiplex PCR, yet TCRdb's version contains in-frame clones alone and is incomplete. Here the sample spans approximately 7,800 clones, around three quarters being singletons. The TCR comes from a human donor with HPV-associated anogenital cancer. Sampling was carried out from a patient who underwent chemoradiotherapy. The chain has TRBV5-1 and TRBJ1-1; TRBD1 aligns across 9 bases. Here the CDR3 reads CASSLDPGQGVTFF. The CDR3, as DNA: TGCGCCAGCAGCTTGGACCCGGGACAGGGTGTAACTTTCTTT.